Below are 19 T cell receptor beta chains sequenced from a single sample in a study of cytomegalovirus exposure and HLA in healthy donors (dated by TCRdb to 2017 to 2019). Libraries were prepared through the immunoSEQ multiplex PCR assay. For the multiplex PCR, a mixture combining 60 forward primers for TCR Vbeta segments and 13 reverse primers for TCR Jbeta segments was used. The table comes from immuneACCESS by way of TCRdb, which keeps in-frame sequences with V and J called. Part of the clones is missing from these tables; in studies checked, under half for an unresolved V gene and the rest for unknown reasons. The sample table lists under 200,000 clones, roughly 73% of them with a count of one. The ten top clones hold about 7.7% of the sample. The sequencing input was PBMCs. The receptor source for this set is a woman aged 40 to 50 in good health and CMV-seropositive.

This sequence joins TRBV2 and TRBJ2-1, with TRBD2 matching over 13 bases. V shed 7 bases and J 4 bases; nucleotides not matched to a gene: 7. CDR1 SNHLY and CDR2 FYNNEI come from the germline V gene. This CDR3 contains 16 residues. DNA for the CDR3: TGTGCCAGCACCACTCTGGGACTAGCGGGGTACAATGAGCAGTTCTTC. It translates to CASTTLGLAGYNEQFF.

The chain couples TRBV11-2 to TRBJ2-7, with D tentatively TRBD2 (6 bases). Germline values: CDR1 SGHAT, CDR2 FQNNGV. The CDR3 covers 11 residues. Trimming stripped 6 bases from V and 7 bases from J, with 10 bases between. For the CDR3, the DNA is TGTGCCAGCAGACATGCGGGAGAGCAGTACTTC. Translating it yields CASRHAGEQYF.

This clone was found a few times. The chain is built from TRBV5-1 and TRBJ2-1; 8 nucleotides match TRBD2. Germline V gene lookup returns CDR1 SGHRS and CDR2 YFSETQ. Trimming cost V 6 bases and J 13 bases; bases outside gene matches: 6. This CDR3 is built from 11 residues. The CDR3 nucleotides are TGCGCCAGCACTTCAGCGGGAGTACAGTTCTTC. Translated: CASTSAGVQFF. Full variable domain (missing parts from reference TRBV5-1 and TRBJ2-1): KAGVTQTPRYLIKTRGQQVTLSCSPISGHRSVSWYQQTPGQGLQFLFEYFSETQRNKGNFPGRFSGRQFSNSRSEMNVSTLELGDSALYLCASTSAGVQFFGPGTRLTVL.

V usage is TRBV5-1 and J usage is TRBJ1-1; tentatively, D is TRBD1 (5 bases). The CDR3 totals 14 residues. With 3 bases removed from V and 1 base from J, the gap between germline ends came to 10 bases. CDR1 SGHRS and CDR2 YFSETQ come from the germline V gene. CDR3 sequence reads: CASSSGQRNTEAFF. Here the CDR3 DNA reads TGCGCCAGCAGCTCAGGACAAAGGAACACTGAAGCTTTCTTT.

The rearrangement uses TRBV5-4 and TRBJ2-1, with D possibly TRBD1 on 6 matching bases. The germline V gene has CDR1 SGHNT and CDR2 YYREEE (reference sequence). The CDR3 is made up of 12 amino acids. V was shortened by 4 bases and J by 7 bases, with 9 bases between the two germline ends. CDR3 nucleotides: TGTGCCAGCAGCCCTCAGGGGAATGAGCAGTTCTTC. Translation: CASSPQGNEQFF.

The CDR3 here is CARLPVATEKNYGYTF. The CDR3 region has the DNA TGTGCCAGACTACCCGTGGCGACAGAAAAGAACTATGGCTACACCTTC. The chain recombines TRBV5-3 with TRBJ1-2; tentatively, D is TRBD1 (5 bases). TRBV5-3 is filed as an ORF, its function uncertain. Trimming took 7 bases from V and 2 from J, leaving 21 bases between them. The CDR3 has 16 amino acids.

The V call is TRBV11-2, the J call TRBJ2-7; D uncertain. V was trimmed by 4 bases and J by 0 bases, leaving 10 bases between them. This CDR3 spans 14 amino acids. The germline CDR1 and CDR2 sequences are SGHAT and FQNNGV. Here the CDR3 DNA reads TGTGCCAGCAGCTATCAGGCCTCCTCCTACGAGCAGTACTTC. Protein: CASSYQASSYEQYF.

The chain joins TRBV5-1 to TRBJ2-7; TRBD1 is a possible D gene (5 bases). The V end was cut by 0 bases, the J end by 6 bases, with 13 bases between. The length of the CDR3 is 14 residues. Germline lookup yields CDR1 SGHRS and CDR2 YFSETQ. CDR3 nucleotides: TGCGCCAGCAGCTTGGTTGGGGCGCAAGGCGAGCAGTACTTC. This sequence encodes CASSLVGAQGEQYF.

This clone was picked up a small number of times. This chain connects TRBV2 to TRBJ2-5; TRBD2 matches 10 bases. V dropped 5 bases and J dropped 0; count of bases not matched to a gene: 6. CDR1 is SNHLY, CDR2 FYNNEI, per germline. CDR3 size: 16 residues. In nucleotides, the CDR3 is TGTGCCAGCAGTTCTCTAGCGGGAGCGTACCAAGAGACCCAGTACTTC. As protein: CASSSLAGAYQETQYF. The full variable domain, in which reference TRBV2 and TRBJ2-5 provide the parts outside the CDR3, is EPEVTQTPSHQVTQMGQEVILRCVPISNHLYFYWYRQILGQKVEFLVSFYNNEISEKSEIFDDQFSVERPDGSNFTLKIRSTKLEDSAMYFCASSSLAGAYQETQYFGPGTRLLVL.

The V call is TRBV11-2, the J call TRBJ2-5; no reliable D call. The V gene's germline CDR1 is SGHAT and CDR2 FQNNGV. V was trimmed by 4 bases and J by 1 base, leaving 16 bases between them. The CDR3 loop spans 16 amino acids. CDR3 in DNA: TGTGCCAGCAGCTCCCTAGGTGGCGCCTTCCAAGAGACCCAGTACTTC. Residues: CASSSLGGAFQETQYF.

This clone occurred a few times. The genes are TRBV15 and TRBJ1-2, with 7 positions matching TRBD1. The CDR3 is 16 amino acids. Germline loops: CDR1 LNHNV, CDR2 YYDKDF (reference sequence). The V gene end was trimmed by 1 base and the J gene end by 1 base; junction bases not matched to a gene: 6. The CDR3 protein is CATSRVRGTDNYGYTF. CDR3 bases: TGTGCCACCAGCAGAGTAAGAGGGACAGATAACTATGGCTACACCTTC. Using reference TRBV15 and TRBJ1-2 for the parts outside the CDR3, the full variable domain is DAMVIQNPRYQVTQFGKPVTLSCSQTLNHNVMYWYQQKSSQAPKLLFHYYDKDFNNEADTPDNFQSRRPNTSFCFLDIRSPGLGDTAMYLCATSRVRGTDNYGYTFGSGTRLTVV.

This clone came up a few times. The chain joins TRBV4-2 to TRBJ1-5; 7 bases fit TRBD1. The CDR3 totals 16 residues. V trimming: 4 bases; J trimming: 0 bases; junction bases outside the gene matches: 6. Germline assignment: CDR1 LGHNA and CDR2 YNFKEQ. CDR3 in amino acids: CASSLGDSDSNQPQHF. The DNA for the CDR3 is TGTGCCAGCAGCCTCGGGGACAGCGATAGCAATCAGCCCCAGCATTTT.

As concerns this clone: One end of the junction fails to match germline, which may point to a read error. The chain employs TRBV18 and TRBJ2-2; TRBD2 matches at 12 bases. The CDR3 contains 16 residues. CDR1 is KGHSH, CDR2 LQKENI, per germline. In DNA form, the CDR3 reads TGTGCCAGCTCATCCACTAGCGGGAGGAACACCCGGGAGCTGTTTTTT. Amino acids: CASSSTSGRNTRELFF.

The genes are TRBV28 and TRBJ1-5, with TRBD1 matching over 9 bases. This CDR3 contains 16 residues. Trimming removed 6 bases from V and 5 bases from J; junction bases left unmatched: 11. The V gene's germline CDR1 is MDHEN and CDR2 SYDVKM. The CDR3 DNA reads TGTGCCAGCAGCCGTACAGGGGGCGGGTGGGATCAGCCCCAGCATTTT. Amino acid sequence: CASSRTGGGWDQPQHF. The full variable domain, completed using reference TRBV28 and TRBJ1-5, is DVKVTQSSRYLVKRTGEKVFLECVQDMDHENMFWYRQDPGLGLRLIYFSYDVKMKEKGDIPEGYSVSREKKERFSLILESASTNQTSMYLCASSRTGGGWDQPQHFGDGTRLSIL.

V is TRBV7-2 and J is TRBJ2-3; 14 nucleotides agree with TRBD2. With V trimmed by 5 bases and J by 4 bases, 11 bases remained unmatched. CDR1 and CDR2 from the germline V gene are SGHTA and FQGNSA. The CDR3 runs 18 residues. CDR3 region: CASSPTGTSGSRADTQYF. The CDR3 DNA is TGTGCCAGCAGCCCTACCGGGACTAGCGGGAGTAGGGCAGATACGCAGTATTTT.

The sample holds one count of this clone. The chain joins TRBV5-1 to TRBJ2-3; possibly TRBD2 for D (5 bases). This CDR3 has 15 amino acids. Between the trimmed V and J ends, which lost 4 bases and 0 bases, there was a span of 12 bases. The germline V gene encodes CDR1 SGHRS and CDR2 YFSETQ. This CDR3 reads CASSPVRASTDTQYF. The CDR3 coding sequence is TGCGCCAGCAGCCCGGTGCGGGCTAGCACAGATACGCAGTATTTT.

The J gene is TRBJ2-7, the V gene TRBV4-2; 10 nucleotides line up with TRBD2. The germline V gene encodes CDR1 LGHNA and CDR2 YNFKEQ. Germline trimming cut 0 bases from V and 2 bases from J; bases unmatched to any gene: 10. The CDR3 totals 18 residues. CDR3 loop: CASSQEESGLALTYEQYF. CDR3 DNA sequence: TGTGCCAGCAGCCAAGAGGAGTCGGGACTAGCGCTTACCTACGAGCAGTACTTC.

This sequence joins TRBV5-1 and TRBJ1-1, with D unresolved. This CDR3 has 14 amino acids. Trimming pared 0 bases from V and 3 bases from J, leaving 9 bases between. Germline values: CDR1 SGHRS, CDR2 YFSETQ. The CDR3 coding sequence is TGCGCCAGCAGCTTGGGTGAGGGATACACTGAAGCTTTCTTT. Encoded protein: CASSLGEGYTEAFF.

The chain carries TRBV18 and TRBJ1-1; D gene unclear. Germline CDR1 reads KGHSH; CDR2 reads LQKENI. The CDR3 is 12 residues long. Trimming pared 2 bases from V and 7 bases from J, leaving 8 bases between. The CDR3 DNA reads TGTGCCAGCTCACCATCACAGCTTGAAGCTTTCTTT. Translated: CASSPSQLEAFF.